This T cell receptor (beta chain) derives from a study of vaccination and CD4 T cells after COVID-19 (dated by TCRdb to between 2020 and 2023). Context from the whole study: SARS-CoV-2 positivity had been established in the convalescent patients by nasal swab PCR, and mild disease was recorded in nine of these patients and severe disease in one. Post-COVID blood samples were collected from convalescent patients a median of about 92 days after diagnosis, with a range of roughly 35 to 180 days. Culture stimuli were overlapping spike peptide pools from SARS-CoV-2 and from the common cold coronaviruses HCoV-NL63, HCoV-OC43 and HCoV-229E. The time from the second vaccine dose to post-vaccine blood sampling had a median of 72 days and ranged from about 14 to 241 days. Two doses of either the Pfizer-BioNTech BNT162b2 vaccine (n=8) or the Moderna mRNA-1273 vaccine (n=2) were administered to participants. Control cultures received a CEFX viral epitope pool as the positive control, an HIV-1 Nef peptide pool as the negative control, or no peptide. The convalescent cohort comprised six males and four females, including two Hispanic individuals, seven Caucasians, two Asians and one multiracial person. The spike-specific CD4+ TCR repertoire was compared before and after mRNA vaccination in approximately ten COVID-19 convalescent patients and a handful of infection-naive healthy vaccine recipients.

Library preparation employed PCR. TCR sequencing of DNA from cultured CD4+ T cells used the Oncomine TCR Beta short-read assay at the Johns Hopkins FTIC core. The QIAamp micro DNA kit was used to extract genomic DNA from the cultured CD4+ T cells. Oncomine TCR Beta libraries from cultured CD4+ T cells were pooled with unique dual indexes and sequenced on an Illumina iSeq 100. Processing in the source paper ran as follows. Non-productive sequences were removed, and CDR3s that did not start with C, did not end with F or W, or were shorter than 7 amino acids were discarded. Antigen-specific clonotypes were identified with the MANAFEST web application by comparing peptide-stimulated wells with reference and other culture wells. For a clone to be called positive, the clone needed an FDR below 0.05, an odds ratio above 5, and a productive frequency above 0.1% in at least two of three replicate wells. Cross-reactive clonotypes were defined as significantly expanded in both SARS-CoV-2 spike wells and at least one common cold coronavirus spike condition. Using R version 3.6.1, CDR3 homology was evaluated through Levenshtein distances (stringdist) along with unrooted phylogenetic trees (ape). The public reads were reprocessed in TCRdb via fastp at Q25 and MiXCR, keeping in-frame beta chains. Entries are consolidated by CDR3 protein sequence, retaining the most common genes and DNA. In this record, the V and J calls reflect TCRdb's handling and not the investigators' own analysis. The sample table contains about 17,000 distinct CDR3 sequences; only one count was recorded for roughly half of them. The top ten constitute approximately 5% of the sample.

Read against the paper, the sample's treatment or condition label means: approximately 10-day PBMC culture with coronavirus spike peptide pools or control peptides (ViraFEST assay). To expand antigen-specific T cells with peptide pools and then pick out the expanded clonotypes through TCR sequencing, the study relied on the ViraFEST assay. The convalescent patients' positive SARS-CoV-2 PCR tests were from March to December 2020, which was before the Alpha, Beta and Delta variants emerged in the United States. Each well held 2.1 million or so PBMCs cultured in IMDM containing around 5% human AB serum and roughly 9.7 IU/ml IL-2, with approximately 9.2 ug/ml peptide pools added. On days 3 and 7, half of the culture medium was replaced with fresh IL-2-containing medium. After 9 to 11 days of culture, CD4+ T cells were isolated by negative selection with the EasySep CD4+ T cell isolation kit. PBMCs were separated from whole blood using Ficoll-Paque Plus gradient centrifugation and then either used fresh or cryopreserved at -140C. Each culture condition was generally run in triplicate wells.

Remarks on this clonotype: Its antigen is not yet known. Base qualities are missing; no much larger clone stands one base away.

Study-wide findings and limitations: In convalescent patients, a median 86.3% of post-vaccine SARS-CoV-2-reactive clones were detected only after vaccination, suggesting vaccine-specific priming. Relatively few convalescent patients were included in the study, and early timepoints after natural infection were not analyzed. Although the median number of SARS-CoV-2-reactive clonotypes went up from roughly 22 after infection to approximately 40 after vaccination, the increase was not significant. Of the vaccine-specific clones found in convalescent patients, nearly all (304 of 307) were mono-reactive for SARS-CoV-2 spike instead of being cross-reactive with common cold coronaviruses.

The germline V gene (reference sequence) sets CDR1 to DFQATT and CDR2 to SNEGSKA. Including the terminal cysteine and phenylalanine, the CDR3 comprises 15 residues. The kept DNA is CDR3 alone, 45 bases in frame from the first base. The source is a human donor who had recovered from COVID-19. The V gene is TRBV20-1 and the J gene is TRBJ2-1; TRBD2 is a possible D gene, resting on 5 matching bases. The material sequenced was CD4+ T cells from blood, cultured in vitro, taken before SARS-CoV-2 vaccination. CDR3 reads: CCCQSPRGSYNEQFF. The nucleotide sequence is TGCTGCTGCCAGAGCCCCCGGGGCTCCTACAATGAGCAGTTCTTC.